This record covers a single TCR beta chain. The antigen remains unidentified. It was CD45RO-negative cells, positively selected for CCR7, that made up naive CD8 cells, with terminally differentiated effector memory CD45RA+ cells excluded. In the original analysis: Filtering differed for immunoSEQ, which gave only junction sequences without quality scores. TCRdb's copy holds only in-frame clones and misses some; the assay was immunoSEQ multiplex PCR. Clonal size and the V and J genes are those of that table, whereas D and trimming came from the DNA. The sample holds just over 2,000,000 clones; over 85% are singletons and the top ten take 0.9% to 1.3%. V lost 8 bases, J lost 7 bases, and 15 bases lay in between. Germline assignment: CDR1 SEHNR and CDR2 FQNEAQ (reference sequence). CDR3 length: 13 amino acids. This entry comes from a study of shared clonotypes between healthy human individuals. The study's findings and limits: Clonotype sharing among donors was thought likely to change with sequencing depth. The sole specimen, blood, was sampled, and tissue repertoires likely differ.

The V call is TRBV7-9, the J call TRBJ2-1, with D tentatively TRBD1 (5 bases). The TCR comes from a man aged 18 to 29 in good health. Source material: naive CD8+ T cells sorted from blood. The CDR3 sequence: CASLVGPGNEQFF. The CDR3 nucleotides read TGTGCCAGCCTCGTCGGGCCAGGGAATGAGCAGTTCTTC.